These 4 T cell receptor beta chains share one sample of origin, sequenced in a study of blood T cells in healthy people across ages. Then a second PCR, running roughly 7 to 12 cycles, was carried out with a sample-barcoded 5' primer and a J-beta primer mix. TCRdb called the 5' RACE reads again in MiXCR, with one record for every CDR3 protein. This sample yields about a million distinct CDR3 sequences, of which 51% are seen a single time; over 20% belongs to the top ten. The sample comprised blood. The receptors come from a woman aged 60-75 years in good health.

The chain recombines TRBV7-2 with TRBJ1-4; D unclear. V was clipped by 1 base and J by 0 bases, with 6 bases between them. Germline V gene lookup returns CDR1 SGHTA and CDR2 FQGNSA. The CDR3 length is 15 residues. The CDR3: CASSLDPATNEKLFF. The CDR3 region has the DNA TGTGCCAGCAGCTTAGATCCTGCAACTAATGAAAAACTGTTTTTT.

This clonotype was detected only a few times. DNA for the CDR3: TGTGCCAGCAGCTACACGACAGAGAACACTGAAGCTTTCTTT. Protein product: CASSYTTENTEAFF. V and J are TRBV7-9 and TRBJ1-1, with TRBD1 as a possible D gene (5 bases). Germline-derived CDR1 and CDR2 are SEHNR and FQNEAQ (reference sequence). Trimming removed 4 bases from V and 1 base from J, with 10 bases in between. The CDR3 loop spans 14 amino acids.

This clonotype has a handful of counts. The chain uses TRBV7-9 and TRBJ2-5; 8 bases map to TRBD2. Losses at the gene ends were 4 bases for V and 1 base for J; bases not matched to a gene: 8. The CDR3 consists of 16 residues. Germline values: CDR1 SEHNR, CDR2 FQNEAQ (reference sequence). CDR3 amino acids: CASSWLLAGSQETQYF. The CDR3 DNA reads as TGTGCCAGCAGCTGGCTCTTAGCGGGGAGCCAAGAGACCCAGTACTTC.

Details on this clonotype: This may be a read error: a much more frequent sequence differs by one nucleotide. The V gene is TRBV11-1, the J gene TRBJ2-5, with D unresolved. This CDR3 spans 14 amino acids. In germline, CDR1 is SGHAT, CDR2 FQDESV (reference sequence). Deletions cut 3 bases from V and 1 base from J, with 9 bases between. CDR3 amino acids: CASSFSRTQETQYF. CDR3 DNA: TGTGCCAGCAGCTTTAGCAGGACCCAAGAGACCCAGTACTTC.